The T cell receptor (beta chain) under discussion was sequenced for a study of tissue T cells after allogeneic stem cell transplantation. Study-wide points: Some tissue clones might be persisting host cells; their alloreactivity or antigen specificity was not determined.

Median post-mortem interval was about 9.8 hours for GI, liver, skin and lymphoid tissues. Trimming cost V 4 bases and J 2 bases, with 13 bases left between them. Germline CDR1 SGHRS, CDR2 YFSETQ. The CDR3 has 14 residues. Survey-depth TCRbeta CDR3 sequencing reported V/J genes and productive frequencies. Clones were read by immunoSEQ multiplex PCR, and TCRdb kept only the in-frame ones, dropping some. The table lists 7,500 to 10,000 clones, 50% to 80% of them singletons. As to this clone: Its antigen is unknown.

This sequence was found in a woman aged 18-49 years with breast cancer. Material: tissue from the ileum, obtained at autopsy. The genes are TRBV5-1 and TRBJ2-7; tentatively, D is TRBD2 (6 bases). The CDR3 spells CASSQGLSAYEQYF. The CDR3 region has the DNA TGCGCCAGCAGCCAAGGACTATCCGCCTACGAGCAGTACTTC.